This paragraph reports one TCR beta chain. Trimming took off 1 base at V and 11 bases at J, with 20 bases between the two ends. CDR3 length: 15 amino acids. Germline values: CDR1 LNHDA, CDR2 SQIVND (reference sequence). This entry is derived from a study of blood T cell repertoires in COVID-19. The overall study: Donors in the United States, Italy and Spain gave samples during acute or convalescent COVID-19. PBMCs, B-cell-depleted T cells, or T cells were the source of the cDNA or gDNA that made up the material.

As handled by the study authors: The assay estimated nucleated cells by amplifying reference gene primers. Produced via immunoSEQ multiplex PCR; TCRdb's table is partial and in-frame only. The DNA gave D and trimming, while V, J and clone size come from that table. The data contain roughly 110,000 clones, more than 65% of them seen just once; the ten biggest clones take up approximately 1.5%. The rearrangement joins TRBV19 to TRBJ1-1, with a possible D match to TRBD1 (5 bases). Sequencing input: peripheral blood. The TCR originated in a man aged 45-60 years with acute or convalescent COVID-19. The CDR3, as DNA: TGTGCCAGTAGTATAGTTGTGGAGCTCCAGGGCATGGCTTTCTTT. Translated: CASSIVVELQGMAFF.